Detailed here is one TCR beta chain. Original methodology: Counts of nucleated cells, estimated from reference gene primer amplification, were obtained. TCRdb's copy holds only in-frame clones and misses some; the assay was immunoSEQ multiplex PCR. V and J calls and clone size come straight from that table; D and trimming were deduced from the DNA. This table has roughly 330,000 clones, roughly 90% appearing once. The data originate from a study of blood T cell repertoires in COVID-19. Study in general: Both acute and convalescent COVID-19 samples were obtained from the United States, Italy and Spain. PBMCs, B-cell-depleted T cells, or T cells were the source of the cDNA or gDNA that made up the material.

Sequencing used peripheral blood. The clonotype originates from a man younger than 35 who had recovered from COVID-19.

CDR3 coding DNA: TGTGCCACTTTTCCGGGACAGGGGTACACCGGGGAGCTGTTTTTT. Translation: CATFPGQGYTGELFF. This rearrangement joins TRBV24-1 to TRBJ2-2, with 10 bases matching TRBD1. After removal of 10 bases from V and 3 bases from J, the junction contained 7 bases not matched to a gene. Looked up from germline, CDR1 is KGHDR and CDR2 is SFDVKD. The CDR3 consists of 15 residues.